Following are 20 T cell receptor beta chains from one sample sequenced in a study of neoadjuvant nivolumab and ipilimumab in lung cancer. Using immunoSEQ multiplex PCR, the repertoire was profiled, and TCRdb retains in-frame clones only, with some absent. This table holds fewer than 35,000 clones, roughly 90% found once. The sequenced sample was peripheral blood, obtained after neoadjuvant nivolumab, alone or with ipilimumab, at or shortly before surgery. The receptor source for this set is an adult with non-small cell lung cancer.

This chain joins TRBV5-4 and TRBJ1-2, with a tentative D call TRBD1 (5 bases). This CDR3 has 14 residues. Germline V gene data show CDR1 as SGHNT and CDR2 as YYREEE (reference sequence). V was pared by 2 bases and J by 7 bases, with 15 bases between. In DNA form, the CDR3 reads TGTGCCAGCAGCTTCCGGAGGGCGGGGGTTGGCTACACCTTC. Its protein product is CASSFRRAGVGYTF.

The chain carries TRBV6-1 and TRBJ2-7; D is unresolved. The germline gives CDR1 MNHNS, CDR2 SASEGT. Between the trimmed V and J ends, which lost 4 bases and 4 bases, there was a span of 8 bases. CDR3 length equals 12 residues. CDR3 coding DNA: TGTGCCAGCAGTGTGACTGGTTACGAGCAGTACTTC. Its protein is CASSVTGYEQYF.

This sequence joins TRBV9 and TRBJ2-3; 7 nucleotides line up with TRBD2. V lost 0 bases to trimming and J lost 4 bases; unmatched junction nucleotides: 8. The CDR3 has 16 residues. The germline gives CDR1 SGDLS, CDR2 YYNGEE. The CDR3 region has the DNA TGTGCCAGCAGCGTAGGTGCGGGAGAGGGAGCAGATACGCAGTATTTT. Translating it yields CASSVGAGEGADTQYF. Supplemented by reference TRBV9 and TRBJ2-3, the full variable domain reads DSGVTQTPKHLITATGQRVTLRCSPRSGDLSVYWYQQSLDQGLQFLIQYYNGEERAKGNILERFSAQQFPDLHSELNLSSLELGDSALYFCASSVGAGEGADTQYFGPGTRLTVL.

This chain uses TRBV28 with TRBJ2-7; tentative D call: TRBD2 (6 bases). Germline lookup yields CDR1 MDHEN and CDR2 SYDVKM. V was cut by 3 bases and J by 7 bases, with 31 bases left in between. This CDR3 is built from 19 residues. The DNA of the CDR3 is TGTGCCAGCAGTTTTTTCATACCAGCGGAGGGGTTGATGCTAGGAGAGCAGTACTTC. Its translation: CASSFFIPAEGLMLGEQYF. The entire variable domain, with the rest obtained from reference TRBV28 and TRBJ2-7, is as follows: DVKVTQSSRYLVKRTGEKVFLECVQDMDHENMFWYRQDPGLGLRLIYFSYDVKMKEKGDIPEGYSVSREKKERFSLILESASTNQTSMYLCASSFFIPAEGLMLGEQYFGPGTRLTVT.

The gene calls are TRBV2 and TRBJ2-7; D is perhaps TRBD1 or TRBD2 (5 bases each). In germline, CDR1 is SNHLY, CDR2 FYNNEI. With 8 bases removed from V and 2 bases from J, the gap between germline ends came to 16 bases. CDR3 length: 14 amino acids. CDR3 sequence reads: CASLRVPEAYEQYF. CDR3 coding DNA: TGTGCCAGCCTCAGGGTTCCGGAGGCCTACGAGCAGTACTTC.

The chain has TRBV5-1 and TRBJ1-2; 9 nucleotides align to TRBD1. The CDR3 length is 17 residues. After removal of 4 bases from V and 8 bases from J, the junction contained 18 bases not matched to a gene. Per germline, CDR1 SGHRS and CDR2 YFSETQ. The CDR3 DNA reads as TGCGCCAGCAGCACCCTTTCCCGGGACAGGGATCTCGGGGGCTACACCTTC. It specifies CASSTLSRDRDLGGYTF.

The chain has TRBV11-2 and TRBJ1-1; no clear D. The V gene's germline CDR1 is SGHAT and CDR2 FQNNGV. The CDR3 runs to 12 residues. With 5 bases removed from V and 5 bases from J, the gap between germline ends came to 9 bases. CDR3 DNA sequence: TGTGCCAGCAGCCCCATATTGACTGAAGCTTTCTTT. Protein: CASSPILTEAFF. The full variable domain, its missing parts supplied by reference TRBV11-2 and TRBJ1-1, is EAGVAQSPRYKIIEKRQSVAFWCNPISGHATLYWYQQILGQGPKLLIQFQNNGVVDDSQLPKDRFSAERLKGVDSTLKIQPAKLEDSAVYLCASSPILTEAFFGQGTRLTVV.

The chain employs TRBV4-1 and TRBJ1-1; D gene ambiguous. V was cut by 11 bases and J by 6 bases, with 16 bases left in between. From germline, CDR1 is MGHRA and CDR2 YSYEKL. This CDR3 comprises 12 residues. In DNA, the CDR3 is TGCGCCGGCGCTAACTCTAATTCTGAAGCTTTCTTT. Encoded protein: CAGANSNSEAFF.

This clone appeared a single time. The gene calls are TRBV5-4 and TRBJ2-4, with D maybe TRBD2 (5 bases). Germline lookup yields CDR1 SGHNT and CDR2 YYREEE (reference sequence). The CDR3 covers 16 residues. Trimming removed 0 bases from V and 0 bases from J, with 10 bases in between. The CDR3 bases are TGTGCCAGCAGCTTGGGCGCGGGTGTAGCCAAAAACATTCAGTACTTC. Translated, it gives CASSLGAGVAKNIQYF.

V is TRBV5-6 and J is TRBJ1-5; possibly TRBD1 for D (5 bases). The CDR3 runs 14 residues. CDR1 is SGHDT, CDR2 YYEEEE, per germline. Trimming took 2 bases from V and 11 from J, leaving 17 bases between them. The CDR3 nucleotides are TGTGCCAGCAGCTTCGAGGACCAGGGTAGAGCCCAGCATTTT. This encodes CASSFEDQGRAQHF.

The rearrangement uses TRBV6-5 and TRBJ1-1; D is possibly TRBD1 (5 bases). This CDR3 contains 15 residues. Per germline, CDR1 MNHEY and CDR2 SVGAGI. The V gene lost 2 bases and the J gene lost 0 bases, with 10 bases spanning the gap. The CDR3 sequence: CASSYTGHMNTEAFF. The CDR3 coding sequence is TGTGCCAGCAGTTACACAGGACACATGAACACTGAAGCTTTCTTT.

The chain links TRBV10-3 to TRBJ2-7; 7 bases agree with TRBD2. V lost 5 bases and J lost 2; bases outside the gene matches: 0. Germline V CDR1 and CDR2: ENHRY, SYGVKD. The CDR3 totals 12 residues. CDR3 DNA: TGTGCCATCAGTAGCGGGGCCTACGAGCAGTACTTC. Translated: CAISSGAYEQYF.

The chain links TRBV7-3 to TRBJ2-2; tentative D call: TRBD2 (6 bases). From germline, CDR1 is SGHTA and CDR2 FQGTGA. This CDR3 contains 14 residues. Deletions cut 5 bases from V and 3 bases from J, with 10 bases between. This CDR3 is CASSRKRDTGELFF. In DNA, the CDR3 is TGTGCCAGCAGCCGAAAGCGGGACACCGGGGAGCTGTTTTTT.

V gene TRBV19 combines with J gene TRBJ1-5, with D tentatively TRBD1 (5 bases). The V end was cut by 5 bases, the J end by 3 bases, with 17 bases between. Per the germline V gene, CDR1 is LNHDA and CDR2 is SQIVND (reference sequence). CDR3 size: 16 residues. The CDR3 loop reads CASSSRDRQPNQPQHF. CDR3 sequence (DNA): TGTGCCAGTAGTTCTCGAGACCGACAGCCCAATCAGCCCCAGCATTTT.

The chain employs TRBV6-1 and TRBJ1-2, with TRBD1 as a possible D gene (6 bases). The germline gives CDR1 MNHNS, CDR2 SASEGT. The CDR3 has 15 amino acids. Trimming took 1 base from V and 8 from J, leaving 17 bases between them. The CDR3 spells CASSEGRGQSSGYTF. The DNA of the CDR3 is TGTGCCAGCAGTGAAGGGCGGGGGCAGTCATCAGGCTACACCTTC.

The chain uses TRBV19 and TRBJ2-2; 11 bases align to TRBD2. CDR3 length: 15 amino acids. Germline CDR1 and CDR2: LNHDA and SQIVND (reference sequence). V lost 5 bases, J lost 3 bases, and 2 bases stayed unmatched. For the CDR3, the DNA is TGTGCCAGTAGTTTACTAGCGGGAGACACCGGGGAGCTGTTTTTT. Protein product: CASSLLAGDTGELFF.

The J gene is TRBJ1-1, the V gene TRBV11-3; maybe TRBD1 (5 bases). Per the germline V gene, CDR1 is SGHNT and CDR2 is YENEEA. CDR3 length equals 15 residues. V lost 1 base and J lost 1, with 10 bases in between. DNA for the CDR3: TGTGCCAGCAGCTTAGGGGGCGCTGAGAACACTGAAGCTTTCTTT. It specifies CASSLGGAENTEAFF.

The rearrangement uses TRBV11-3 and TRBJ2-1; D remains unclear. Trimming removed 4 bases from V and 9 bases from J, with 13 bases in between. This CDR3 comprises 13 residues. Per the germline V gene, CDR1 is SGHNT and CDR2 is YENEEA. The CDR3 reads CASSSLPIGEQFF. The CDR3 region has the DNA TGTGCCAGCAGCTCCCTTCCGATAGGTGAGCAGTTCTTC.

The chain links TRBV10-3 to TRBJ1-1; 8 bases are shared with TRBD1. The J segment lost 7 bases and the V segment lost 6 bases, leaving 7 bases of the junction unmatched. This CDR3 has 13 amino acids. CDR1 and CDR2 (germline): ENHRY, SYGVKD. The CDR3 loop reads CAIRTGQGNEAFF. DNA of the CDR3: TGTGCCATCAGAACCGGACAGGGAAATGAAGCTTTCTTT.

The rearrangement uses TRBV18 and TRBJ1-1; TRBD1 agrees at 8 bases. CDR1 and CDR2 from the germline V gene are KGHSH and LQKENI. The CDR3 is 15 residues long. V lost 5 bases to trimming and J lost 3 bases; unmatched junction nucleotides: 8. The CDR3, as DNA: TGTGCCAGCTCATCCCGGACAGGGTGGGACACTGAAGCTTTCTTT. Translation gives CASSSRTGWDTEAFF.